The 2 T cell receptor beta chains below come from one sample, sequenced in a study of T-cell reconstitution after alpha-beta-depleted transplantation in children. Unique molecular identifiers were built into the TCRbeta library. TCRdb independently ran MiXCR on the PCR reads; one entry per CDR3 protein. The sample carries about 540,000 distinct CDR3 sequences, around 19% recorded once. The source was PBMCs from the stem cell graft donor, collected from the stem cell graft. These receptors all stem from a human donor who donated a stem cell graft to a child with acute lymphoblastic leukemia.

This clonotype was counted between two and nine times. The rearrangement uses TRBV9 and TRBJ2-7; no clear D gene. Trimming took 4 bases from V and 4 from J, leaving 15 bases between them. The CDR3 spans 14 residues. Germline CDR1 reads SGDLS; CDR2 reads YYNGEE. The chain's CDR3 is CASSSLGQTYEQYF. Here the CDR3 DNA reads TGTGCCAGCAGCTCCCTGGGTCAGACATACGAGCAGTACTTC.

For the CDR3, the DNA is TGTGCCAGCAGCTTAGAGGGGCTCCTCCAAGAGACCCAGTACTTC. This encodes CASSLEGLLQETQYF. The chain has TRBV7-9 and TRBJ2-5; a weak D match, TRBD1 (5 bases). The CDR3 extends over 15 amino acids. Germline CDR1 reads SEHNR; CDR2 reads FQNEAQ (reference sequence). Trimming removed 1 base from V and 1 base from J, with 10 bases in between.